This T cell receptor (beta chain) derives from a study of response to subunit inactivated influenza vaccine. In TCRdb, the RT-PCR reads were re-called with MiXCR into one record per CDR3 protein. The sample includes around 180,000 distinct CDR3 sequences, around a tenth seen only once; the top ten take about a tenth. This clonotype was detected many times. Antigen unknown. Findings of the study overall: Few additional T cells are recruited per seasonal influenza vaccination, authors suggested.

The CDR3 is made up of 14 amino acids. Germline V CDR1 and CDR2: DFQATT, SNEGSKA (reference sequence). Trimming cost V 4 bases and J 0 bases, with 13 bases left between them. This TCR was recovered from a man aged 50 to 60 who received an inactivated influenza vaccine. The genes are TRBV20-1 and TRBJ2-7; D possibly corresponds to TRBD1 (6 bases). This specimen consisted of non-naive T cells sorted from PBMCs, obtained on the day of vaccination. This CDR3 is CSATRQDLSYEQYF. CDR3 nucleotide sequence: TGCAGTGCTACCCGACAGGACCTCTCCTACGAGCAGTACTTC.